This T cell receptor (beta chain) was captured by sequencing in a study of T cell changes during pregnancy in multiple sclerosis. Germline V gene data show CDR1 as MDHEN and CDR2 as SYDVKM. This CDR3 has 16 residues. Trimming removed 6 bases from V and 4 bases from J, with 18 bases in between. Assay used: immunoSEQ multiplex PCR; TCRdb lists only in-frame clones, some missing. The repertoire holds 30,000 to 40,000 clones, with around 90% as singletons. This TCR derives from a female donor in good health, enrolled as a control in a pregnancy study. This chain joins TRBV28 and TRBJ1-4; possible D gene TRBD1, 5 bases. The source material was CD4+ T cells from peripheral blood mononuclear cells, sampled in the third trimester of pregnancy. As DNA, the CDR3 is TGTGCCAGCAGCCCCGTGCTGGCGGGGGTTAATGAAAAACTGTTTTTT. Residues: CASSPVLAGVNEKLFF.